These 18 T cell receptor beta chains were sequenced from one sample in a study of Ad26.COV2.S vaccination and SARS-CoV-2 variants. Using immunoSEQ multiplex PCR, the repertoire was profiled, and TCRdb retains in-frame clones only, with some absent. The table has about 280,000 clones, about 90% seen once. The treatment denotes: 15 to 20 received Ad26.COV2.S at low or high dose, single or two shots; about 5 received placebo; per-sample allocation not given. Vaccine and placebo recipients were sampled on day 63 after the first injection. The source was peripheral blood, collected in a trial of Ad26.COV2.S vaccine versus placebo. The origin of the receptors is a person aged 18-60 years who received the Ad26.COV2.S COVID-19 vaccine or a placebo.

V and J are TRBV11-2 and TRBJ2-5; D is undetermined. V shed 0 bases and J shed 5 bases, with 13 bases lying between them. Germline CDR1 reads SGHAT; CDR2 reads FQNNGV. The CDR3 has 15 amino acids. The CDR3 sequence is CASSLEPSPRETQYF. As DNA, the CDR3 is TGTGCCAGCAGCTTAGAGCCGAGCCCGAGGGAGACCCAGTACTTC.

The chain carries TRBV28 and TRBJ1-6; 10 positions match TRBD1. V lost 4 bases and J lost 4; bases outside the gene matches: 7. CDR1 and CDR2 (germline): MDHEN, SYDVKM. The CDR3 totals 17 residues. CDR3 region: CASSSRQGAGYNSPLHF. In DNA, the CDR3 is TGTGCCAGCAGTTCTAGACAGGGGGCGGGTTATAATTCACCCCTCCACTTT.

This clone came up once. The CDR3: CASSFGGGYTF. The CDR3 DNA sequence: TGTGCCAGCAGTTTCGGGGGGGGCTACACCTTC. This rearrangement joins TRBV2 to TRBJ1-2; possible D gene TRBD1, 5 bases. CDR1 is SNHLY and CDR2 is FYNNEI in the germline V gene. The CDR3 runs to 11 residues. Trimming left V 5 bases short and J 8 bases short, with 9 bases between.

The chain combines TRBV19 with TRBJ1-2; no definite D call. CDR1 and CDR2 (germline): LNHDA, SQIVND (reference sequence). V was cut by 5 bases and J by 5 bases, with 6 bases left in between. CDR3 length equals 11 residues. In DNA, the CDR3 is TGTGCCAGTAGTTTAGGGTATGGCTACACCTTC. Residues: CASSLGYGYTF.

The chain carries TRBV9 and TRBJ2-2; 7 bases are shared with TRBD1. The CDR3 is made up of 15 amino acids. Germline V CDR1 and CDR2: SGDLS, YYNGEE. V was clipped by 0 bases and J by 6 bases; unmatched bases: 5. The CDR3 region is CASSVDRGRPGELFF. The DNA for the CDR3 is TGTGCCAGCAGCGTAGACAGGGGTCGGCCCGGGGAGCTGTTTTTT.

The chain uses TRBV6-4 and TRBJ2-1; D might be TRBD2 (6 bases). Deletions cut 6 bases from V and 7 bases from J, with 19 bases between. Per the germline V gene, CDR1 is MRHNA and CDR2 is SNTAGT. This CDR3 region has 15 residues. The CDR3 sequence: CASSAGTQRGNEQFF. The DNA for the CDR3 is TGTGCCAGCAGCGCCGGGACTCAGCGAGGTAATGAGCAGTTCTTC.

This rearrangement joins TRBV6-6 to TRBJ2-3; no clear D gene. The V gene lost 1 base and the J gene lost 6 bases, with 2 bases spanning the gap. The CDR3 is 11 residues long. Germline V CDR1 and CDR2: MNHNY, SVGAGI (reference sequence). The CDR3 sequence: CASSYWDTQYF. CDR3 in DNA: TGTGCCAGCAGTTACTGGGATACGCAGTATTTT.

The chain carries TRBV6-6 and TRBJ1-1, with TRBD1 matching over 9 bases. The V segment lost 2 bases and the J segment 2 bases; nucleotides outside the gene matches: 0. The CDR3 sequence is 14 residues long. Germline values: CDR1 MNHNY, CDR2 SVGAGI (reference sequence). CDR3 residues: CASSYTGGNTEAFF. In nucleotides, the CDR3 is TGTGCCAGCAGTTACACAGGGGGCAACACTGAAGCTTTCTTT.

V and J are TRBV10-1 and TRBJ1-3; D perhaps matches TRBD1 (5 bases). Trimming cost V 2 bases and J 0 bases, with 8 bases left between them. Per germline, CDR1 WNHNN and CDR2 SYGVQD (reference sequence). The CDR3 contains 15 residues. The CDR3 loop reads CASSEDSNSGNTIYF. The CDR3 nucleotides read TGCGCCAGCAGTGAGGACAGCAACTCTGGAAACACCATATATTTT.

The genes are TRBV5-5 and TRBJ2-5, with D possibly TRBD2 on 5 matching bases. Germline CDR1 is SGHKS and CDR2 is YYEKEE (reference sequence). The CDR3 has 15 residues. V was trimmed by 7 bases and J by 5 bases, leaving 21 bases between them. DNA of the CDR3: TGTGCCAGCGTCCGTCGTTTGGGGTGGGAGGAGACCCAGTACTTC. It specifies CASVRRLGWEETQYF.

V and J are TRBV5-6 and TRBJ1-2; D is possibly TRBD1 (6 bases). The ends were cut back, 4 bases at V and 2 bases at J, with 15 bases in the middle. Germline V gives CDR1 SGHDT, CDR2 YYEEEE. There are 15 residues in the CDR3. The CDR3 region has the DNA TGTGCCAGCAGCGCGCCGGCGACAGGAAACTATGGCTACACCTTC. Its translation: CASSAPATGNYGYTF.

This clone has only one observation. V usage is TRBV7-2 and J usage is TRBJ1-1, with D tentatively TRBD1 (5 bases). Trimming took off 0 bases at V and 4 bases at J, with 12 bases between the two ends. The germline V gene has CDR1 SGHTA and CDR2 FQGNSA. This CDR3 region has 15 residues. The CDR3: CASSLAGAQTTEAFF. The CDR3 DNA sequence: TGTGCCAGCAGCTTAGCCGGGGCGCAGACCACTGAAGCTTTCTTT.

The chain combines TRBV7-2 with TRBJ2-2; 12 nucleotides agree with TRBD2. The junction had 4 bases not matched to a gene; V was cut back by 6 bases and J by 2 bases. This CDR3 is 16 amino acids long. Germline V lookup: CDR1 SGHTA, CDR2 FQGNSA. In DNA form, the CDR3 reads TGTGCCAGCAGGCGGACTAGCGGGACTAACACCGGGGAGCTGTTTTTT. Its translation is CASRRTSGTNTGELFF. The whole variable domain, remainder taken from reference TRBV7-2 and TRBJ2-2, is GAGVSQSPSNKVTEKGKDVELRCDPISGHTALYWYRQSLGQGLEFLIYFQGNSAPDKSGLPSDRFSAERTGGSVSTLTIQRTQQEDSAVYLCASRRTSGTNTGELFFGEGSRLTVL.

As to this clone: The junction departs from germline at one end; a sequencing error may be responsible. The chain employs TRBV7-7 and TRBJ2-7; tentatively, D is TRBD1 (6 bases). Germline V lookup: CDR1 SSHAT, CDR2 FNYEAQ (reference sequence). The CDR3 runs 15 residues. DNA of the CDR3: TGTGCTAGCAGCTTAGCCGGGGACAAACCCTACGAGCAGTACTTC. It is translated as CASSLAGDKPYEQYF.

The rearrangement joins TRBV30 to TRBJ2-7, with 7 bases aligning to TRBD2. Per germline, CDR1 GTSNPN and CDR2 SVGIG (reference sequence). V dropped 0 bases and J dropped 1; count of bases not matched to a gene: 6. This CDR3 contains 15 residues. Written as DNA, the CDR3 is TGTGCCTGGAGTGTACCCAGCGGGGTTTCCTACGAGCAGTACTTC. Amino acid sequence: CAWSVPSGVSYEQYF.

The rearrangement links TRBV29-1 to TRBJ1-5; 8 nucleotides line up with TRBD1. The CDR3 consists of 13 residues. Looked up from germline, CDR1 is SQVTM and CDR2 is ANQGSEA. Trimming at V came to 6 bases and at J to 4 bases, leaving 5 bases not matched to a gene. The CDR3 sequence: CSVRTGLNQPQHF. CDR3 nucleotides: TGCAGCGTCCGGACAGGGCTGAATCAGCCCCAGCATTTT.

This clone was counted a single time. J is TRBJ1-1 and V is TRBV14; D remains unclear. With 3 bases removed from V and 3 bases from J, the gap between germline ends came to 8 bases. The CDR3 contains 13 residues. CDR1 SGHDN and CDR2 FVKESK come from the germline V gene. The CDR3 DNA sequence: TGTGCCAGCAGCCACGAGGGCTACACTGAAGCTTTCTTT. Its protein is CASSHEGYTEAFF.

The J gene is TRBJ1-2, the V gene TRBV7-9; maybe TRBD1 (6 bases). Germline V lookup: CDR1 SEHNR, CDR2 FQNEAQ (reference sequence). This CDR3 contains 14 residues. Trimming stripped 5 bases from V and 4 bases from J, with 14 bases between. The CDR3 loop reads CASSQLQGSYGYTF. CDR3 in DNA: TGTGCCAGCAGCCAACTACAGGGTTCCTATGGCTACACCTTC.